A selection of T cell receptor beta chains follows, all from one sample in a study of blood T cell repertoires in COVID-19. Assay used: immunoSEQ multiplex PCR; TCRdb lists only in-frame clones, some missing. This sample yields more than 250,000 clones, of which 86% are seen a single time; 1.5% to 2% belongs to the top ten. The sequencing input was peripheral blood. The receptors shown here come from a woman in her 50s with acute or convalescent COVID-19. Both conserved end residues are part of each CDR3. The D gene is left open where the match is weak. Size is omitted from some rows. Given values are once, few, many or a class for expanded clones.

d_call,j_call,clone_size,v_call,cdr3_nt,cdr3_aa
.,TRBJ1-3,once,TRBV3-1/TRBV3-2,TGTGCCAGCAGCCAAGTCCAACCGACACGTAGCTCTGGAAACACCATATATTTT,CASSQVQPTRSSGNTIYF
.,TRBJ1-2,.,TRBV15,TGTGCCACCAGCAGAGCCCTGACGGCGGGATTCGACTATGGCTACACCTTC,CATSRALTAGFDYGYTF
.,TRBJ1-4,.,TRBV4-1,TGCGCCAGCAGCCAAGTTTGGGGGCCCCAGGAACAACTGTTTTTT,CASSQVWGPQEQLFF
TRBD2,TRBJ2-3,.,TRBV19,TGTGCCAGTAGTATTAGACTAGCGGGAGGGGGGGCTACGCAGTATTTT,CASSIRLAGGGATQYF
TRBD1,TRBJ1-4,.,TRBV5-1,TGCGCCAGCAGCTTACAGGGGGCTAATGAAAAACTGTTTTTT,CASSLQGANEKLFF
.,TRBJ2-4,.,TRBV6-6,TGTGCCAGCAGGTTCCCGGACAGCGGAGCCAAAAACATTCAGTACTTC,CASRFPDSGAKNIQYF
TRBD2,TRBJ2-1,.,TRBV9,TGTGCCAGCAGCGTAGGTGCGGGAGGGGTCGACAATGAGCAGTTCTTC,CASSVGAGGVDNEQFF
TRBD2,TRBJ2-7,few,TRBV6-2/TRBV6-3,TGTGCCAGCAGTCTGGGACCTCGGGGGGGTAGCCACGAGCAGTACTTC,CASSLGPRGGSHEQYF
.,TRBJ2-7,few,TRBV5-4,TGTGCCAGCAGCTTTCCCGGGACACGCTCCTACGAGCAGTACTTC,CASSFPGTRSYEQYF
TRBD1,TRBJ2-4,.,TRBV28,TGTGCCAGCAGTTTCGCCACGACAGGGCGAATTCAGTACTTC,CASSFATTGRIQYF
.,TRBJ2-7,once,TRBV28,TGTGCCAGCCAACTCGACACCTACGAGCAGTACTTC,CASQLDTYEQYF
TRBD2,TRBJ2-3,.,TRBV19,TGTGCCAGTACCTTAGGACTAGCCGGGGCAGATACGCAGTATTTT,CASTLGLAGADTQYF
.,TRBJ1-5,once,TRBV5-1,TGCGCCAGCAGCTCGACAGGCAATCAGCCCCAGCATTTT,CASSSTGNQPQHF
TRBD2,TRBJ2-5,.,TRBV18,TGTGCCAGCTCACATACCGGACTAGCGGGAGGGGAAGAGACCCAGTACTTC,CASSHTGLAGGEETQYF